The sequence of this TCR beta chain was determined in a study of cytomegalovirus exposure and HLA in healthy donors. V was cut by 4 bases and J by 3 bases, with 10 bases left in between. Looked up from germline, CDR1 is SNHLY and CDR2 is FYNNEI. The CDR3 is 13 residues long. Whole-study findings and limits: Earlier analysis looked at TCR beta V segments, and most were productive about 90% or about 30% of the time.

For this clone: Its antigen is undetermined.

With 60 Vbeta and 13 Jbeta primers, the PCR was carried out. Repertoires were generated with immunoSEQ multiplex PCR, while TCRdb's copy carries only in-frame clones and drops some. The sample carries fewer than 150,000 clones, roughly 80% recorded once. Regarding donors, all were healthy bone marrow donors. Sequenced sample: PBMCs. The clonotype was recovered from a man aged 40-55 years in good health and CMV-seronegative. V and J are TRBV2 and TRBJ2-7; a possible D gene is TRBD1 (6 bases). CDR3 residues: CASSVQGHYEQYF. The CDR3, as DNA: TGTGCCAGCAGTGTACAGGGTCACTACGAGCAGTACTTC.